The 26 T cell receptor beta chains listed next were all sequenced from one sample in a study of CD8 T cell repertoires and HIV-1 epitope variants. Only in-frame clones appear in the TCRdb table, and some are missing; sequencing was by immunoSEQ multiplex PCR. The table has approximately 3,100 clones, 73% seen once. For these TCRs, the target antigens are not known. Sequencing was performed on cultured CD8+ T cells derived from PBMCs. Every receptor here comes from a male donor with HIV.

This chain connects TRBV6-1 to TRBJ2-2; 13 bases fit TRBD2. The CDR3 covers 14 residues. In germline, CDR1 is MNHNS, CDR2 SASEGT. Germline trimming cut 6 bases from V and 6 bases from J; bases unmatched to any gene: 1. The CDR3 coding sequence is TGTGCCAGCAGCGGACTAGCGGGAGCCGGGGAGCTGTTTTTT. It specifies CASSGLAGAGELFF.

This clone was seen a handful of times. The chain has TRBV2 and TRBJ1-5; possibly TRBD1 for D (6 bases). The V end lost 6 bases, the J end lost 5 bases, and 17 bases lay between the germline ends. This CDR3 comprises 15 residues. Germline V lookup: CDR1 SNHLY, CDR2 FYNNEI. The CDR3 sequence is CASRGTRGVDQPQHF. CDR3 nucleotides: TGTGCCAGCAGAGGGACACGGGGAGTCGATCAGCCCCAGCATTTT.

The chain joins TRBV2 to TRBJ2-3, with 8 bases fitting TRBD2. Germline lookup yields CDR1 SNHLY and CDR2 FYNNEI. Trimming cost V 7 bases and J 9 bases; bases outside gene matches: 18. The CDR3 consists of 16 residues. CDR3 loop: CASKGPGAGGRSTQYF. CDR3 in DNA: TGTGCCAGCAAGGGGCCTGGGGCGGGGGGTAGGTCGACGCAGTATTTT.

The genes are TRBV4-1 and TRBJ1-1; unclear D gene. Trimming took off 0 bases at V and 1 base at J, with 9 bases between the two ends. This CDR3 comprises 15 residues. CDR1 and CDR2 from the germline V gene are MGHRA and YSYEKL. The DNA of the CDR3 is TGCGCCAGCAGCCAAGATGGTCGGGGGAACACTGAAGCTTTCTTT. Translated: CASSQDGRGNTEAFF.

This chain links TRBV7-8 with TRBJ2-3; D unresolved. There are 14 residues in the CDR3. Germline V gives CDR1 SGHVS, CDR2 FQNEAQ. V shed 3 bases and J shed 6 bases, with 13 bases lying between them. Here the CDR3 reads CASSFNLDEDTQYF. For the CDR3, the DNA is TGTGCCAGCAGCTTTAATCTGGACGAGGATACGCAGTATTTT.

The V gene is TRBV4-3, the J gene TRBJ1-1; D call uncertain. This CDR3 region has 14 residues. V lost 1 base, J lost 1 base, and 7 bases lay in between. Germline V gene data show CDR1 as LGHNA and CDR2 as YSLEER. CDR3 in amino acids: CASSQGGRNTEAFF. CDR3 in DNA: TGCGCCAGCAGCCAAGGAGGAAGGAACACTGAAGCTTTCTTT.

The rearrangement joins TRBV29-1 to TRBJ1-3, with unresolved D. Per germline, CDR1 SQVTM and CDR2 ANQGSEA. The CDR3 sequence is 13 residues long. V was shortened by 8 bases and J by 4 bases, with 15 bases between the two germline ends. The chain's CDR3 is CSTAAGGGNTIYF. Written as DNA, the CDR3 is TGCAGCACCGCCGCGGGAGGCGGAAACACCATATATTTT.

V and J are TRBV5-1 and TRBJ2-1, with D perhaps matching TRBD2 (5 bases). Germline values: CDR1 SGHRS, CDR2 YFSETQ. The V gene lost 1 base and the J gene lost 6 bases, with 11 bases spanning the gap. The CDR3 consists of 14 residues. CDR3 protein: CASSLNRGTNEQFF. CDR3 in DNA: TGCGCCAGCAGCTTGAACCGGGGTACCAATGAGCAGTTCTTC.

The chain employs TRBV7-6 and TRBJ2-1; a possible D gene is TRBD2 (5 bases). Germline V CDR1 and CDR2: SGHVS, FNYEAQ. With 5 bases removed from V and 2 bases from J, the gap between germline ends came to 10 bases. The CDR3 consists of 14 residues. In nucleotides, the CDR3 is TGTGCCAGCAGCCCTGAGGGCCCCTACAATGAGCAGTTCTTC. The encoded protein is CASSPEGPYNEQFF.

The CDR3, as DNA: TGTGCCATCAGGGGGGGCCTGAACACCGGGGAGCTGTTTTTT. This encodes CAIRGGLNTGELFF. The genes are TRBV10-3 and TRBJ2-2; D possibly matches TRBD1 or TRBD2 (6 bases each). This CDR3 is 14 amino acids long. In germline, CDR1 is ENHRY, CDR2 SYGVKD. Trimming removed 6 bases from V and 1 base from J, with 9 bases in between.

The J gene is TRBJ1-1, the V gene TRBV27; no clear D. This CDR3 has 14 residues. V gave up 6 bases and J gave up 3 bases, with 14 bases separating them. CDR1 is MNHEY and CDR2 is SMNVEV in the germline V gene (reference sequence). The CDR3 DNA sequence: TGTGCCAGCAGCCCCTCCGACACTTACACTGAAGCTTTCTTT. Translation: CASSPSDTYTEAFF.

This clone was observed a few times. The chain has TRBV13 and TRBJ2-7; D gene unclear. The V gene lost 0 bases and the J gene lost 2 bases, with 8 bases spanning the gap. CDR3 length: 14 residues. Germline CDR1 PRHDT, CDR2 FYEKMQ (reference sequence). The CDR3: CASSLGQAPYEQYF. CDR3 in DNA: TGTGCCAGCAGCTTAGGCCAGGCACCCTACGAGCAGTACTTC. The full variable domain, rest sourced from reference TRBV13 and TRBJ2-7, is AAGVIQSPRHLIKEKRETATLKCYPIPRHDTVYWYQQGPGQDPQFLISFYEKMQSDKGSIPDRFSAQQFSDYHSELNMSSLELGDSALYFCASSLGQAPYEQYFGPGTRLTVT.

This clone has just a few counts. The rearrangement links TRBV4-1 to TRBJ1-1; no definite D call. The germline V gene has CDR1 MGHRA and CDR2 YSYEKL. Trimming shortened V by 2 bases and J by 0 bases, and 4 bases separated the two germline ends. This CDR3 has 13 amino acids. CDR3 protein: CASSQRMNTEAFF. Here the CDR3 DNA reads TGCGCCAGCAGCCAACGAATGAACACTGAAGCTTTCTTT.

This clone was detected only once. CDR3 amino acids: CSVLLGTGLYEQYF. CDR3 in DNA: TGCAGCGTTTTGCTCGGGACAGGGTTGTACGAGCAGTACTTC. The chain joins TRBV29-1 to TRBJ2-7; 9 nucleotides line up with TRBD1. With V trimmed by 5 bases and J by 4 bases, 9 bases remained unmatched. Per the germline V gene, CDR1 is SQVTM and CDR2 is ANQGSEA. The length of the CDR3 is 14 residues.

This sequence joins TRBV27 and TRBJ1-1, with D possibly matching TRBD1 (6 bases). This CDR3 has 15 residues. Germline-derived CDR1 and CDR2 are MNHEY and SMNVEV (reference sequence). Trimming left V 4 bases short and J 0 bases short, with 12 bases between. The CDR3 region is CASSSQTGMNTEAFF. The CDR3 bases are TGTGCCAGCAGTTCTCAGACAGGCATGAACACTGAAGCTTTCTTT.

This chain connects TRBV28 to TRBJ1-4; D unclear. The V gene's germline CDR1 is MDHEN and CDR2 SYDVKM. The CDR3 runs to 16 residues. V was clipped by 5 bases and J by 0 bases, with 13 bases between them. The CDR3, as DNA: TGTGCCAGCAGTACTTGGAAGGAGCCAACTAATGAAAAACTGTTTTTT. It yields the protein CASSTWKEPTNEKLFF. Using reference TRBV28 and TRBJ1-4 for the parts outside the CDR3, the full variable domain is DVKVTQSSRYLVKRTGEKVFLECVQDMDHENMFWYRQDPGLGLRLIYFSYDVKMKEKGDIPEGYSVSREKKERFSLILESASTNQTSMYLCASSTWKEPTNEKLFFGSGTQLSVL.

The CDR3 DNA follows: TGTGCCAGCAGTTCCTTCGGATCTGGGGCCAACGTCCTGACTTTC. This encodes CASSSFGSGANVLTF. V usage is TRBV7-6 and J usage is TRBJ2-6; no firm D call. From germline, CDR1 is SGHVS and CDR2 FNYEAQ. The CDR3 consists of 15 residues. V dropped 6 bases and J dropped 1 base, with 10 bases sitting between them.

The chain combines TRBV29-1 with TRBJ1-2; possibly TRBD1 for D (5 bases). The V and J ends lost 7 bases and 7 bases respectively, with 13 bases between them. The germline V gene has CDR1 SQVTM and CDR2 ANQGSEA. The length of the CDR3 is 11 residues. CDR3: CSAGGEFGYTF. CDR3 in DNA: TGCAGCGCCGGGGGGGAATTTGGCTACACCTTC.

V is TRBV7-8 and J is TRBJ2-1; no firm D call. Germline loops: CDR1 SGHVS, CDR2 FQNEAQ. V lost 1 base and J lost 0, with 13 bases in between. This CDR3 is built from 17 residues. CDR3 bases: TGTGCCAGCAGCTTAGTAATCGGCAGGTCCTCCTACAATGAGCAGTTCTTC. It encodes CASSLVIGRSSYNEQFF.

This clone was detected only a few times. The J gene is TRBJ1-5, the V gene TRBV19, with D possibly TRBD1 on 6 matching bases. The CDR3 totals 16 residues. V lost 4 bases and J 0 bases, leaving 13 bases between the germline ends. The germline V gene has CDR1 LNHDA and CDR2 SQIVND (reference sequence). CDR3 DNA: TGTGCCAGTAGTACACAGGGTGGGCTTAGCAATCAGCCCCAGCATTTT. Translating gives CASSTQGGLSNQPQHF.

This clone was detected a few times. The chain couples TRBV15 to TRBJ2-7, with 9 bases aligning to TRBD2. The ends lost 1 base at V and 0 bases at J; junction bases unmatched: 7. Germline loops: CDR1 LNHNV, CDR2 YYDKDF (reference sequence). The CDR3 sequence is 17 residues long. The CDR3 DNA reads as TGTGCCACCAGCAGAGCAACCTTAGCGGGGGACTCCTACGAGCAGTACTTC. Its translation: CATSRATLAGDSYEQYF. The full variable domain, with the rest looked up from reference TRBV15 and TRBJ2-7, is DAMVIQNPRYQVTQFGKPVTLSCSQTLNHNVMYWYQQKSSQAPKLLFHYYDKDFNNEADTPDNFQSRRPNTSFCFLDIRSPGLGDTAMYLCATSRATLAGDSYEQYFGPGTRLTVT.

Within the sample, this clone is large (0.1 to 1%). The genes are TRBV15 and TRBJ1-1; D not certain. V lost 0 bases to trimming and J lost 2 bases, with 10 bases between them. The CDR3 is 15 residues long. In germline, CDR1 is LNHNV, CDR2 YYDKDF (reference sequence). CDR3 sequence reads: CATSRDRAPNTEAFF. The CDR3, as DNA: TGTGCCACCAGCAGAGATAGGGCGCCAAACACTGAAGCTTTCTTT. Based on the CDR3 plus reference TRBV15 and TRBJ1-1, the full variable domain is DAMVIQNPRYQVTQFGKPVTLSCSQTLNHNVMYWYQQKSSQAPKLLFHYYDKDFNNEADTPDNFQSRRPNTSFCFLDIRSPGLGDTAMYLCATSRDRAPNTEAFFGQGTRLTVV.

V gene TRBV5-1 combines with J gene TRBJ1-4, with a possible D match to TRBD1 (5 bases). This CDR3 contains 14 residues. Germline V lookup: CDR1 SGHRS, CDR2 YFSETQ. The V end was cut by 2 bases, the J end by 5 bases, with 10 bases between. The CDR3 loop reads CASSFSGPNEKLFF. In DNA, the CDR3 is TGCGCCAGCAGCTTCTCAGGGCCCAATGAAAAACTGTTTTTT.

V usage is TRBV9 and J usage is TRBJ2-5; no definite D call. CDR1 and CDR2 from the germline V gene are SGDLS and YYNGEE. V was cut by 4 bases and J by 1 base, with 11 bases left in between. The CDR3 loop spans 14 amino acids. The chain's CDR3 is CASSPQGIQETQYF. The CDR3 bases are TGTGCCAGCAGCCCCCAAGGCATCCAAGAGACCCAGTACTTC.

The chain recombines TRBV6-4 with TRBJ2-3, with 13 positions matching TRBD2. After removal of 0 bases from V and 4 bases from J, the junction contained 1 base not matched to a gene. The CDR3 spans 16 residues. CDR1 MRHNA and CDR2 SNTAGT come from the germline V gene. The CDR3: CASSDSTSGGADTQYF. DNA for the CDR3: TGTGCCAGCAGTGACTCAACTAGCGGGGGGGCAGATACGCAGTATTTT.

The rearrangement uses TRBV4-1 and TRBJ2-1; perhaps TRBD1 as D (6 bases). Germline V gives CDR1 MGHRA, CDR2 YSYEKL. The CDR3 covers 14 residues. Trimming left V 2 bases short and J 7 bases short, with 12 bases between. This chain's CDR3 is CASSQSEGENEQFF. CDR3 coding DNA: TGCGCCAGCAGCCAATCCGAGGGGGAGAATGAGCAGTTCTTC.